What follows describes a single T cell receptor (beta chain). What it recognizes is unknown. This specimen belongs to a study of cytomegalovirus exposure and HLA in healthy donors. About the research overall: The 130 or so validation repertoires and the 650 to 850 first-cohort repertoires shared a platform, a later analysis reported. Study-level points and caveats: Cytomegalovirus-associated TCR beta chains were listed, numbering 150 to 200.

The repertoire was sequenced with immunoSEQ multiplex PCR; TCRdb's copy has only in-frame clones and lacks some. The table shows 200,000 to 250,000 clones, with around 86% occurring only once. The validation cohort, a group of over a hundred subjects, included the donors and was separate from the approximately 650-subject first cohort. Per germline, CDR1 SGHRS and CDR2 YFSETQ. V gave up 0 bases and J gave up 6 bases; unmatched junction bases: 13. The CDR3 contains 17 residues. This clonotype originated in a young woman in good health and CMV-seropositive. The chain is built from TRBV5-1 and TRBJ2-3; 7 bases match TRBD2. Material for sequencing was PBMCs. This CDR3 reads CASSLAVAGDGADTQYF. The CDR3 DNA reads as TGCGCCAGCAGCTTGGCGGTGGCGGGAGATGGCGCGGATACGCAGTATTTT.